The text below deals with one TCR beta chain. This record comes from a study of shared clonotypes between healthy human individuals. Germline V gene data show CDR1 as SNHLY and CDR2 as FYNNEI. The CDR3 runs to 15 residues. V gave up 7 bases and J gave up 4 bases, with 17 bases separating them. Method: immunoSEQ multiplex PCR; TCRdb's copy keeps in-frame clones and lacks some. Of 650,000 to 800,000 clones in the sample, 55% to 80% were seen once. The source is a woman aged 25 to 39 in good health. The material sequenced was memory CD4+ T cells sorted from blood. Regarding subset: CD45RA-negative fraction. The chain links TRBV2 to TRBJ1-5; D not certain. The CDR3 DNA reads as TGTGCCAGCATGGGCCTATCACTTGGGAATCAGCCCCAGCATTTT. Its protein product is CASMGLSLGNQPQHF. The complete variable domain, with remaining parts taken from reference TRBV2 and TRBJ1-5, reads EPEVTQTPSHQVTQMGQEVILRCVPISNHLYFYWYRQILGQKVEFLVSFYNNEISEKSEIFDDQFSVERPDGSNFTLKIRSTKLEDSAMYFCASMGLSLGNQPQHFGDGTRLSIL.